A selection of T cell receptor beta chains follows, all from one sample in a study of T cell repertoires in cytomegalovirus infection. TCRdb re-called the reads through MiXCR, storing one row per CDR3 protein. Of approximately 290,000 distinct CDR3 sequences listed, about 25% are singletons. Sequences were obtained from PBMCs. The source of these receptors is a human donor in good health (CMV status not recorded). Some clones in this sample may be carry-over from other donors' samples. Both conserved end residues are part of each CDR3. The order of the fields is D gene, clone size, J gene, V gene, CDR3 protein, CDR3 DNA. D genes are given only for firm matches. Size tells how often a clone was seen (once, few, many) or the class of an expanded clone, and some rows leave it out.

d_call: .; clone_size: .; j_call: TRBJ1-2; v_call: TRBV10-3; cdr3_aa: CAISDRDEGGYTF; cdr3_nt: TGTGCCATCAGTGACCGGGATGAGGGTGGCTACACCTTC
d_call: TRBD2; clone_size: .; j_call: TRBJ2-2; v_call: TRBV14; cdr3_aa: CASSQGGLAGDTGELFF; cdr3_nt: TGTGCCAGCAGCCAAGGAGGGCTAGCGGGAGACACCGGGGAGCTGTTTTTT
d_call: TRBD1; clone_size: .; j_call: TRBJ1-4; v_call: TRBV27; cdr3_aa: CASRRQGYEKLFF; cdr3_nt: TGTGCCAGCAGGAGACAGGGCTATGAAAAACTGTTTTTT
d_call: TRBD2; clone_size: few; j_call: TRBJ2-3; v_call: TRBV7-2; cdr3_aa: CASSLLAGVFTDTQYF; cdr3_nt: TGTGCCAGCAGCTTACTAGCGGGAGTCTTCACAGATACGCAGTATTTT
d_call: .; clone_size: .; j_call: TRBJ2-3; v_call: TRBV20-1; cdr3_aa: CSAILESTDTQYF; cdr3_nt: TGCAGTGCTATACTGGAAAGCACAGATACGCAGTATTTT
d_call: .; clone_size: .; j_call: TRBJ2-7; v_call: TRBV20-1; cdr3_aa: CSARIYPGEQYF; cdr3_nt: TGCAGTGCTAGAATCTACCCCGGAGAGCAGTACTTC
d_call: .; clone_size: few; j_call: TRBJ2-7; v_call: TRBV28; cdr3_aa: CASTLFRSSYEQYF; cdr3_nt: TGTGCCAGCACCCTTTTCCGGAGCTCCTACGAGCAGTACTTC
d_call: .; clone_size: .; j_call: TRBJ1-5; v_call: TRBV28; cdr3_aa: CASGAFNQPQHF; cdr3_nt: TGTGCCAGTGGGGCATTTAATCAGCCCCAGCATTTT
d_call: TRBD1; clone_size: few; j_call: TRBJ1-5; v_call: TRBV2; cdr3_aa: CASRDGQGDQPQHF; cdr3_nt: TGTGCCAGCAGGGACGGACAGGGGGATCAGCCCCAGCATTTT
d_call: TRBD2; clone_size: many; j_call: TRBJ2-3; v_call: TRBV10-3; cdr3_aa: CAIRIGTSGGTDTQYF; cdr3_nt: TGTGCCATCAGAATCGGGACTAGCGGGGGCACAGATACGCAGTATTTT
d_call: .; clone_size: many; j_call: TRBJ2-2; v_call: TRBV7-2; cdr3_aa: CASTRARLEGETGELFF; cdr3_nt: TGTGCCAGCACCAGAGCCCGGTTAGAGGGGGAAACCGGGGAGCTGTTTTTT
d_call: .; clone_size: .; j_call: TRBJ2-1; v_call: TRBV6-2/TRBV6-3; cdr3_aa: CASRNLDRASPYNEQFF; cdr3_nt: TGTGCCAGCAGGAATTTGGACCGTGCTAGCCCCTACAATGAGCAGTTCTTC
d_call: .; clone_size: many; j_call: TRBJ2-1; v_call: TRBV7-8; cdr3_aa: CASSKTGGSYNEQFF; cdr3_nt: TGTGCCAGCAGCAAAACTGGCGGCTCCTACAATGAGCAGTTCTTC
d_call: .; clone_size: .; j_call: TRBJ1-2; v_call: TRBV11-2; cdr3_aa: CASSILQGTANYGYTF; cdr3_nt: TGTGCCAGCAGCATTCTACAGGGCACAGCTAACTATGGCTACACCTTC
d_call: .; clone_size: few; j_call: TRBJ2-1; v_call: TRBV28; cdr3_aa: CASFQEGAPYNEQFF; cdr3_nt: TGTGCCAGCTTCCAGGAGGGAGCTCCCTACAATGAGCAGTTCTTC
d_call: .; clone_size: few; j_call: TRBJ2-5; v_call: TRBV7-2; cdr3_aa: CASSRGRSETQYF; cdr3_nt: TGTGCCAGCAGCCGCGGCAGGTCGGAGACCCAGTACTTC
d_call: .; clone_size: .; j_call: TRBJ1-4; v_call: TRBV28; cdr3_aa: CASFQGSATNEKLFF; cdr3_nt: TGTGCCAGCTTTCAGGGGTCCGCAACTAATGAAAAACTGTTTTTT
d_call: TRBD1; clone_size: .; j_call: TRBJ2-5; v_call: TRBV12-3/TRBV12-4; cdr3_aa: CASSQQGSETQYF; cdr3_nt: TGTGCCAGCAGCCAACAGGGGTCAGAGACCCAGTACTTC
d_call: TRBD2; clone_size: .; j_call: TRBJ2-3; v_call: TRBV11-2; cdr3_aa: CASSPEGRGGHTQYF; cdr3_nt: TGTGCCAGCAGCCCCGAGGGGCGGGGGGGCCATACGCAGTATTTT
d_call: TRBD2; clone_size: few; j_call: TRBJ2-1; v_call: TRBV7-2; cdr3_aa: CASSLLSGGGGEQFF; cdr3_nt: TGTGCCAGCAGCTTATTAAGCGGGGGGGGGGGAGAGCAGTTCTTC
d_call: .; clone_size: .; j_call: TRBJ2-3; v_call: TRBV7-9; cdr3_aa: CASRSTDSRTDTQYF; cdr3_nt: TGTGCCAGCAGATCGACAGACTCCAGAACAGATACGCAGTATTTT
d_call: TRBD2; clone_size: many; j_call: TRBJ2-7; v_call: TRBV7-8; cdr3_aa: CASSPTSAAYEQYF; cdr3_nt: TGTGCCAGCAGCCCGACTAGCGCTGCATACGAGCAGTACTTC
d_call: TRBD2; clone_size: many; j_call: TRBJ2-7; v_call: TRBV6-6; cdr3_aa: CASSYSTSGSGVYEQYF; cdr3_nt: TGTGCCAGCAGTTACTCGACTAGCGGGAGTGGGGTCTACGAGCAGTACTTC
d_call: .; clone_size: few; j_call: TRBJ1-1; v_call: TRBV6-6; cdr3_aa: CASSGTGQATEAFF; cdr3_nt: TGTGCCAGCAGTGGAACAGGGCAGGCCACTGAAGCTTTCTTT
d_call: .; clone_size: few; j_call: TRBJ1-1; v_call: TRBV28; cdr3_aa: CASSFSPNTEAFF; cdr3_nt: TGTGCCAGCAGTTTTTCTCCGAACACTGAAGCTTTCTTT
d_call: .; clone_size: .; j_call: TRBJ2-1; v_call: TRBV5-1; cdr3_aa: CASSGTTGASYNEQFF; cdr3_nt: TGCGCCAGCAGCGGAACCACAGGTGCCTCCTACAATGAGCAGTTCTTC
d_call: .; clone_size: .; j_call: TRBJ1-5; v_call: TRBV20-1; cdr3_aa: CSARAHSAQGPQHF; cdr3_nt: TGCAGTGCTAGAGCCCACAGTGCCCAAGGGCCCCAGCATTTT
d_call: .; clone_size: few; j_call: TRBJ2-2; v_call: TRBV19; cdr3_aa: CASSMIPNTGELFF; cdr3_nt: TGTGCCAGTAGTATGATCCCGAACACCGGGGAGCTGTTTTTT
d_call: .; clone_size: few; j_call: TRBJ1-1; v_call: TRBV4-1; cdr3_aa: CASSQRGRSITEAFF; cdr3_nt: TGCGCCAGCAGCCAACGAGGCCGGAGCATTACTGAAGCTTTCTTT
d_call: .; clone_size: .; j_call: TRBJ1-5; v_call: TRBV28; cdr3_aa: CASGLLQPQHF; cdr3_nt: TGTGCCAGCGGGTTACTTCAGCCCCAGCATTTT
d_call: .; clone_size: .; j_call: TRBJ1-6; v_call: TRBV3-1; cdr3_aa: CASSPKDGSPLHF; cdr3_nt: TGTGCCAGCAGCCCAAAGGACGGTTCACCCCTCCACTTT
d_call: .; clone_size: .; j_call: TRBJ2-1; v_call: TRBV7-2; cdr3_aa: CASSLSEGSYNEQFF; cdr3_nt: TGTGCCAGCAGCTTATCGGAGGGCTCCTACAATGAGCAGTTCTTC
d_call: TRBD2; clone_size: .; j_call: TRBJ2-7; v_call: TRBV29-1; cdr3_aa: CSADRRGTSVYEQYF; cdr3_nt: TGCAGCGCCGACCGAAGGGGGACTAGCGTATACGAGCAGTACTTC
d_call: TRBD1; clone_size: .; j_call: TRBJ1-3; v_call: TRBV7-2; cdr3_aa: CASSFGTGSSGNTIYF; cdr3_nt: TGTGCCAGCAGCTTTGGGACAGGGAGCTCTGGAAACACCATATATTTT
d_call: TRBD2; clone_size: many; j_call: TRBJ2-2; v_call: TRBV7-6; cdr3_aa: CASSASWGLAENTGELFF; cdr3_nt: TGTGCCAGCAGCGCTTCATGGGGACTAGCGGAGAACACCGGGGAGCTGTTTTTT
d_call: TRBD2; clone_size: many; j_call: TRBJ2-5; v_call: TRBV7-2; cdr3_aa: CASSLIRLAGGETQYF; cdr3_nt: TGTGCCAGCAGCTTAATTCGACTAGCGGGAGGAGAGACCCAGTACTTC